This TCR beta chain stems from a study of spatial heterogeneity in lung cancer. Overall study: The count of detected beta-chain sequences consistently exceeded that of alpha-chain sequences.

With 0 bases removed from V and 6 bases from J, the gap between germline ends came to 15 bases. From germline, CDR1 is KGHSH and CDR2 LQKENI. This CDR3 is built from 16 residues. Time point: sample taken at primary tumor resection. The cohort: roughly 72 early-stage, untreated non-small cell lung cancer patients. Sequencing of whole RNA from tumor, nontumor lung or frozen PBMC involved no sorting. By sample fraction, this clonotype is large. Every TCR cDNA molecule bore a unique molecular identifier. TCRdb fed the 5' RACE reads into MiXCR, producing one record per CDR3 protein. The sample holds 1,600 or so distinct CDR3 sequences, over 4.5% seen once.

V is TRBV18 and J is TRBJ2-4; D may be TRBD2 (7 bases). The receptor's source is a female donor with early-stage non-small cell lung cancer. The starting material was normal lung tissue next to the tumor, obtained at surgery. CDR3 DNA sequence: TGTGCCAGCTCACCACCCATTCGGGGGGACATAAACATTCAGTACTTC. It codes for CASSPPIRGDINIQYF. The complete variable domain, with remaining parts taken from reference TRBV18 and TRBJ2-4, reads NAGVMQNPRHLVRRRGQEARLRCSPMKGHSHVYWYRQLPEEGLKFMVYLQKENIIDESGMPKERFSAEFPKEGPSILRIQQVVRGDSAAYFCASSPPIRGDINIQYFGAGTRLSVL.